The clone carrying this TCR beta chain came up a few times. Random hexamers were used to reverse transcribe roughly 0.5 to 1 ug of RNA. The method of amplification for TCR beta CDR3 was immunoSEQ multiplex PCR, covering 54 Vbeta and 13 Jbeta. Using its own MiXCR run on the immunoSEQ multiplex PCR reads, TCRdb lists one record per CDR3 protein. Altogether 200,000 to 250,000 distinct CDR3 sequences are present, roughly 92% being singletons, with the ten largest covering over 0.1%. These data belong to a study of CD8 T cells in Susac syndrome. Germline V CDR1 and CDR2: LGHNA, YSLEER. The CDR3 runs 13 residues. V was shortened by 4 bases and J by 0 bases, with 7 bases between the two germline ends. TCR beta sequencing was performed on blood CD8+ and CD4+ T cells. The multiple sclerosis controls, all treatment-naive patients, had relapsing-remitting disease that was stable or active. TEMRA cells were FACS-enriched, and CD8+ and CD4+ T cells were isolated negatively.

The chain has TRBV4-3 and TRBJ2-7; no definite D call. The sequenced material came from CD8+ T cells from PBMCs. The sequence derives from a human donor with multiple sclerosis. Here the CDR3 DNA reads TGCGCCAGCAGCCTCAGCCTCTCCTACGAGCAGTACTTC. This translates into CASSLSLSYEQYF.